This TCR beta chain was sequenced during a study of T-cell reconstitution after alpha-beta-depleted transplantation in children. The V segment lost 5 bases and the J segment 7 bases; nucleotides outside the gene matches: 14. Per germline, CDR1 SEHNR and CDR2 FQNEAQ (reference sequence). CDR3 length: 16 residues. A TCRbeta library incorporating unique molecular identifiers was prepared. Using its own MiXCR run on the PCR reads, TCRdb lists one record per CDR3 protein. The repertoire holds approximately 590,000 distinct CDR3 sequences, more than 9% seen once, with less than 5% in the top ten. Sequenced here: PBMCs from the stem cell graft donor, sampled from the stem cell graft. V usage is TRBV7-9 and J usage is TRBJ2-7; 10 bases map to TRBD2. The origin of this receptor is a human donor who donated a stem cell graft to a child with acute myeloid leukemia. The CDR3 here is CASSLQFGAGGGEQYF. The CDR3 nucleotides read TGTGCCAGCAGCCTCCAATTCGGAGCGGGAGGGGGAGAGCAGTACTTC.